This entry describes one T cell receptor (beta chain). The data were obtained in a study of T cell changes during pregnancy in multiple sclerosis. Trimming shortened V by 5 bases and J by 4 bases, and 12 bases separated the two germline ends. Germline CDR1 is SGHRS and CDR2 is YFSETQ. This CDR3 spans 13 amino acids. The protocol was immunoSEQ multiplex PCR, while the TCRdb copy is restricted to in-frame clones and leaves out a portion. Of about 17,000 clones listed, over 75% are singletons. The starting material was CD8+ T cells from peripheral blood mononuclear cells, obtained after pregnancy. This receptor was taken from a female donor with multiple sclerosis, enrolled in a pregnancy study. The chain has TRBV5-1 and TRBJ1-2; possibly TRBD1 for D (6 bases). The CDR3 nucleotides are TGCGCCAGCAGGCAGGGGACAATCTATGGCTACACCTTC. It translates to CASRQGTIYGYTF.